The rows below give T cell receptor beta chains drawn from one sample of a study of T cells in tuberculosis. Sequencing was performed with immunoSEQ multiplex PCR; in TCRdb, only in-frame clones are kept and a portion is missing. The table has about 49,000 clones, around 96% seen once. This specimen consisted of PBMCs, obtained at tuberculosis diagnosis. The receptors derive from an adult with tuberculosis. Each CDR3 is given without its conserved first and last residue.

V: TRBV10-3
J: TRBJ2-7
CDR3: AIKTGTHEQY

V: TRBV10-3
J: TRBJ2-2
CDR3: AITSAGPNTGELF

V: TRBV12-5
J: TRBJ2-4
CDR3: ASGLVLGSRAKNIQY

V: TRBV27
J: TRBJ2-1
CDR3: ASRGGTRQF

V: TRBV15
J: TRBJ2-1
CDR3: ATSRNRGPGLYNEQF

V: TRBV9
J: TRBJ2-3
CDR3: ASSPSGRGTDTQY

V: TRBV7-9
J: TRBJ2-7
CDR3: ASSSATGTTYEQY

V: TRBV5-1
J: TRBJ2-7
CDR3: ASSLAQSREQY

V: TRBV27
J: TRBJ2-7
CDR3: ASTGQGAPREQY

V: TRBV27
J: TRBJ2-2
CDR3: ASSHILGTGELF

V: TRBV9
J: TRBJ1-4
CDR3: ASSVRPTGDEKLF

V: TRBV7-2
J: TRBJ2-3
CDR3: ASSLQSTDTQY

V: TRBV7-2
J: TRBJ2-7
CDR3: ASSLGQGTGEQY

V: TRBV10-3
J: TRBJ1-1
CDR3: AISTGVKKEAF

V: TRBV2
J: TRBJ1-2
CDR3: ASKKGASIGYT

V: TRBV4-1
J: TRBJ1-1
CDR3: ASSQDLRMNTEAF

V: TRBV19
J: TRBJ1-1
CDR3: ASSFAATGLNTEAF

V: TRBV5-4
J: TRBJ1-6
CDR3: ASSLGIQGRGSPLH

V: TRBV7-9
J: TRBJ1-5
CDR3: ASSGGQGRTGGNQPQH

V: TRBV5-1
J: TRBJ2-3
CDR3: ASSWTSVTSTDTQY

V: TRBV27
J: TRBJ2-1
CDR3: ASSLGQLKFNEQF

V: TRBV14
J: TRBJ2-7
CDR3: ASSPRVGGYYEQY

V: TRBV7-9
J: TRBJ2-7
CDR3: ASIPPTGALSEQY

V: TRBV5-6
J: TRBJ2-3
CDR3: ASSLTGGDTQY

V: TRBV7-2
J: TRBJ1-5
CDR3: ASSLIQMSQVQH

V: TRBV30
J: TRBJ1-2
CDR3: ASTGRAGFGEGYT

V: TRBV5-1
J: TRBJ2-7
CDR3: ASSLEGAFSYEQY

V: TRBV4-3
J: TRBJ2-7
CDR3: ASSQGTIDQMRTYEQY

V: TRBV6-5
J: TRBJ1-5
CDR3: ASSYTGASNQPQH

V: TRBV7-9
J: TRBJ1-2
CDR3: ASSPGQYYGYT

V: TRBV7-8
J: TRBJ1-5
CDR3: ASSLTNQPQH

V: TRBV28
J: TRBJ2-5
CDR3: ASSRSAGEGTQY

V: TRBV5-6
J: TRBJ2-7
CDR3: ASSLYGPPQPGYEQY

V: TRBV7-9
J: TRBJ2-7
CDR3: ASSLATGTGIEQY

V: TRBV6-1
J: TRBJ1-6
CDR3: ASSDLRNNSPLH

V: TRBV4-3
J: TRBJ2-1
CDR3: ASSQDVRGGNEQF

V: TRBV27
J: TRBJ2-2
CDR3: ASSHFRGRGTGELF

V: TRBV27
J: TRBJ2-1
CDR3: ASREFSGREQF

V: TRBV15
J: TRBJ1-5
CDR3: ATSRPDRGNQPQH

V: TRBV6-1
J: TRBJ1-1
CDR3: ASSERQGSTEAF

V: TRBV2
J: TRBJ1-3
CDR3: ASSAQGANPSGNTIY

V: TRBV28
J: TRBJ1-2
CDR3: ASTANYGYT

V: TRBV5-4
J: TRBJ2-3
CDR3: ASSLASGRTDTQY

V: TRBV30
J: TRBJ2-7
CDR3: AWNLGLSYEQY

V: TRBV7-6
J: TRBJ2-7
CDR3: ASSGGLGEQY

V: TRBV27
J: TRBJ2-7
CDR3: ASSSYSGSDLS

V: TRBV5-1
J: TRBJ1-4
CDR3: ASSFVSTNEKLF

V: TRBV10-3
J: TRBJ2-7
CDR3: AISDGGGQGPYEQY

V: TRBV10-1
J: TRBJ1-1
CDR3: ASSKTANTEAF